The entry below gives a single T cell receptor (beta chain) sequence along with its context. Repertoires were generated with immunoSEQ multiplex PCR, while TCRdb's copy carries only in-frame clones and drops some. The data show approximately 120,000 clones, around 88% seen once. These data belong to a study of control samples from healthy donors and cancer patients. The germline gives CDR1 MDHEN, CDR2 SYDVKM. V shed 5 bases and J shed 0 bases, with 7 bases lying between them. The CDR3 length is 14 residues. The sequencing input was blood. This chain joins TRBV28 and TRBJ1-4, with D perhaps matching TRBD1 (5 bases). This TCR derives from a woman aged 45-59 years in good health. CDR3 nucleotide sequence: TGTGCCAGCAGTGGGGCTGCAACTAATGAAAAACTGTTTTTT. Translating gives CASSGAATNEKLFF.